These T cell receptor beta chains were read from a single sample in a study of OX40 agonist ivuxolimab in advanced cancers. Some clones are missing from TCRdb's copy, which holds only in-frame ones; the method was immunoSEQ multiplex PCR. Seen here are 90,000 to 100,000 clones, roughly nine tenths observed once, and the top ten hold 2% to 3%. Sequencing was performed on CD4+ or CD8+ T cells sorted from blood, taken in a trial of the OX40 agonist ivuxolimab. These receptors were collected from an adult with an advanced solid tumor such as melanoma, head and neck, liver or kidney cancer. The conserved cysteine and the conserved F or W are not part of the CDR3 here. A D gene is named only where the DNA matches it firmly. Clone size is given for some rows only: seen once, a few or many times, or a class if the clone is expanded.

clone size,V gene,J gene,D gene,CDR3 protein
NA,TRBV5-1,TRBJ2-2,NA,ASSLLGPGELF
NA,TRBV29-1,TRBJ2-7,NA,SVEDRGRGLNEQY
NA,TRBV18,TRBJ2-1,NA,ASSRSWGNNEQF
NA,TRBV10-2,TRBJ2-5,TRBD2,ASMVSGSRETQY
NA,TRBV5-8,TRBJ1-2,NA,ASSPDVRYGYT
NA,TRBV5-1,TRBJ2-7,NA,ASSLLSGTGWEQY
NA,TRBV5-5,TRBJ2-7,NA,ASSLNQAWYEQY
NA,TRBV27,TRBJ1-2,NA,ASSLTRLDYGYT
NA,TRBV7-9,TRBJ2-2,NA,ASSEGPDTGELF
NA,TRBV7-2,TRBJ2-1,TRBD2,ASSLQSKLAGGDEQF
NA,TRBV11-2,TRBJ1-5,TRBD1,ASSAGTADSSQH
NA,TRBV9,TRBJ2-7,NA,ASSAHEGPVYEQY
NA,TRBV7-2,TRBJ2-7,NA,ASSFKPRGEQY
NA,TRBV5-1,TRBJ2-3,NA,ASKILSSTDTQY
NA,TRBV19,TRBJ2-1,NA,ASSPHFSYNEQF
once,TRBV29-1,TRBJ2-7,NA,SVEDQQGTGYEQY
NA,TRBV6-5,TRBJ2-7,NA,ASQKGSGASYEQY